This passage covers 9 T cell receptor beta chains from one sample sequenced in a study of blood T cell repertoires in COVID-19. Sequenced by immunoSEQ multiplex PCR; TCRdb stores in-frame clones only, minus some. The repertoire holds hundreds of thousands of clones, with approximately 90% as singletons. Sequencing was done on a sample of PBMCs or T cells enriched from blood (not recorded which). These receptors were taken from a woman aged 50 to 60 who had recovered from COVID-19.

The sample holds a few counts of this clone. CDR3 region: CASSTNLVGGTEAFF. The CDR3 nucleotides are TGTGCCAGCAGTACGAACCTTGTAGGGGGCACTGAAGCTTTCTTT. The chain couples TRBV6-2 or TRBV6-3 to TRBJ1-1, with D maybe TRBD1 (6 bases). The CDR3 is 15 residues long. Looked up from germline, CDR1 is MNHEY and CDR2 is SVGEGT. V gave up 5 bases and J gave up 4 bases, with 17 bases separating them.

The chain uses TRBV5-1 and TRBJ2-1, with 11 bases identical to TRBD1. Germline V gives CDR1 SGHRS, CDR2 YFSETQ. CDR3 length equals 15 residues. V lost 4 bases to trimming and J lost 6 bases; unmatched junction nucleotides: 6. In DNA, the CDR3 is TGCGCCAGCAGCCCGGACAGGGGGCTGGGCAATGAGCAGTTCTTC. This translates into CASSPDRGLGNEQFF.

This clone was detected only a few times. The genes are TRBV9 and TRBJ1-6; 9 nucleotides line up with TRBD1. The CDR3 runs to 14 residues. Germline V lookup: CDR1 SGDLS, CDR2 YYNGEE. The ends lost 3 bases at V and 7 bases at J; junction bases unmatched: 2. The CDR3 DNA follows: TGTGCCAGCAGCGGGGGGACAGGGAATTCACCCCTCCACTTT. Translated, it gives CASSGGTGNSPLHF.

The chain uses TRBV7-9 and TRBJ1-1; 7 nucleotides match TRBD1. Germline CDR1 and CDR2: SEHNR and FQNEAQ (reference sequence). V gave up 3 bases and J gave up 4 bases; unmatched junction bases: 8. This CDR3 contains 15 residues. CDR3 sequence: CASSFAAGGSTEAFF. CDR3 nucleotides: TGTGCCAGCAGCTTCGCGGCAGGGGGAAGCACTGAAGCTTTCTTT. Drawing the rest from reference TRBV7-9 and TRBJ1-1, the complete variable domain is DTGVSQNPRHKITKRGQNVTFRCDPISEHNRLYWYRQTLGQGPEFLTYFQNEAQLEKSRLLSDRFSAERPKGSFSTLEIQRTEQGDSAMYLCASSFAAGGSTEAFFGQGTRLTVV.

In regard to this clone: The junction shows a germline mismatch at one end, possibly a read error. The V gene is TRBV20-1, the J gene TRBJ1-5; D is ambiguous. The CDR3 has 14 residues. The germline gives CDR1 DFQATT, CDR2 SNEGSKA (reference sequence). The CDR3 loop is CSTSMGSGKSPQHF. CDR3 DNA: TGCAGTACTAGTATGGGGAGTGGGAAATCGCCCCAGCATTTT.

In this sample, this clone turned up a few times. Written as DNA, the CDR3 is TGTGCCTGGAGTGCTAAGGACAGGGCGATTTATGGCTACACCTTC. It codes for CAWSAKDRAIYGYTF. V gene TRBV30 combines with J gene TRBJ1-2; 8 bases map to TRBD1. The CDR3 spans 15 residues. With 1 base clipped from V and 5 bases from J, the junction kept 9 bases outside the gene matches. Germline CDR1 reads GTSNPN; CDR2 reads SVGIG (reference sequence).

The chain joins TRBV25-1 to TRBJ2-7, with TRBD1 matching 7 bases. CDR3 length: 12 amino acids. Trimming removed 4 bases from V and 7 bases from J; junction bases left unmatched: 4. Germline CDR1 MGHDK, CDR2 SYGVNS. CDR3 bases: TGTGCCAGCAGTGGCAGGGGGAGAGAGCAGTACTTC. This codes for CASSGRGREQYF.

This sequence joins TRBV5-6 and TRBJ1-5, with TRBD1 matching 8 bases. CDR1 and CDR2 from the germline V gene are SGHDT and YYEEEE. The CDR3 consists of 14 residues. Unmatched junction bases numbered 3, after V lost 3 bases and J lost 4 bases. The CDR3 sequence is CASSYWTGNQPQHF. CDR3 DNA: TGTGCCAGCAGCTATTGGACAGGGAATCAGCCCCAGCATTTT.

The chain has TRBV5-1 and TRBJ2-1; 9 nucleotides align to TRBD1. V lost 4 bases, J lost 4 bases, and 6 bases stayed unmatched. This CDR3 region has 15 residues. Germline CDR1 SGHRS, CDR2 YFSETQ. The CDR3 DNA reads TGCGCCAGCAGCGGGGGACAGGGAAATTACAATGAGCAGTTCTTC. It codes for CASSGGQGNYNEQFF.